These 30 T cell receptor beta chains were all obtained from the same sample, sequenced in a study of blood T cells in healthy people across ages. A second PCR, run for 7 to 11 cycles, used a sample-barcoded 5' primer plus a J-beta primer mix. MiXCR was run by TCRdb on the 5' RACE reads, yielding one entry per CDR3 protein. Of 600,000 or so distinct CDR3 sequences in the sample, around 31% were seen once. Material for sequencing was blood. These TCRs come from a woman older than 75 in good health.

This clonotype was seen ten or more times. The rearrangement joins TRBV5-1 to TRBJ2-7; D gene unclear. The ends were cut back, 3 bases at V and 6 bases at J, with 10 bases in the middle. The CDR3 consists of 12 residues. Germline lookup yields CDR1 SGHRS and CDR2 YFSETQ. Written as DNA, the CDR3 is TGCGCCAGCAGCTCGATAAGCTCCGAGCAGTACTTC. It yields the protein CASSSISSEQYF.

A note on this clonotype: Sequence at one end of the junction differs from germline and may be a read error. J is TRBJ2-5 and V is TRBV7-2; D perhaps matches TRBD2 (6 bases). The CDR3 has 13 amino acids. Germline V gene sequence: CDR1 SGHTA, CDR2 FQGNSA. For the CDR3, the DNA is TGCGCCAGCAGCCAAGACTGGTCCCGGGAGCAGTACTTC. Its protein is CASSQDWSREQYF. Supplemented by reference TRBV7-2 and TRBJ2-5, the full variable domain reads GAGVSQSPSNKVTEKGKDVELRCDPISGHTALYWYRQSLGQGLEFLIYFQGNSAPDKSGLPSDRFSAERTGGSVSTLTIQRTQQEDSAVYLCASSQDWSREQYFGPGTRLLVL.

The sample holds a few counts of this clonotype. The rearrangement joins TRBV5-1 to TRBJ1-1; 7 bases are a match to TRBD1. The length of the CDR3 is 15 residues. The germline V gene encodes CDR1 SGHRS and CDR2 YFSETQ. Losses at the gene ends were 4 bases for V and 4 bases for J; bases not matched to a gene: 10. CDR3 residues: CASSLRQGKGTEAFF. The CDR3 DNA is TGCGCCAGCAGCCTCCGACAGGGTAAGGGCACTGAAGCTTTCTTT.

As regards this clonotype: A much larger clone differs from this one at a single base, so this may be a read error. This chain connects TRBV7-2 to TRBJ2-5; TRBD2 matches at 9 bases. The CDR3 contains 15 residues. In germline, CDR1 is SGHTA, CDR2 FQGNSA. V was pared by 3 bases and J by 11 bases, with 13 bases of the junction left unmatched. Here the CDR3 reads CASSFRAGGYNEQYF. CDR3 in DNA: TGTGCCAGCAGCTTCCGAGCGGGGGGCTACAATGAGCAGTACTTC.

This clonotype came up many times. As DNA, the CDR3 is TGTGCCAGCAGCGACTTCTTTGGGCAGTACTTC. Protein product: CASSDFFGQYF. J is TRBJ2-7 and V is TRBV9; no clear D gene. Trimming left V 3 bases short and J 9 bases short, with 10 bases between. Germline loops: CDR1 SGDLS, CDR2 YYNGEE. The CDR3 consists of 11 residues.

In its sample, this clonotype was seen many times. The V and J genes are TRBV7-2 and TRBJ1-1, with 9 bases fitting TRBD1. The ends lost 2 bases at V and 0 bases at J; junction bases unmatched: 10. Germline lookup yields CDR1 SGHTA and CDR2 FQGNSA. The CDR3 runs to 18 residues. This CDR3 is CASSLRAGTGTLNTEAFF. DNA for the CDR3: TGTGCCAGCAGCTTAAGAGCCGGGACAGGGACCTTGAACACTGAAGCTTTCTTT.

This clonotype turned up a few times. The gene calls are TRBV5-6 and TRBJ1-1; no definite D call. The CDR3 is 13 amino acids. In germline, CDR1 is SGHDT, CDR2 YYEEEE. V dropped 0 bases and J dropped 4 bases, with 7 bases sitting between them. The CDR3 nucleotides are TGTGCCAGCAGCTTGGAGGCGAGCACTGAAGCTTTCTTT. Protein sequence: CASSLEASTEAFF.

This clonotype was recorded many times. CDR3 in DNA: TGTGCCATATCATCCCAGCCTGATTCACCCCTCCACTTT. Translating it yields CAISSQPDSPLHF. The V call is TRBV10-3, the J call TRBJ1-6; unclear D gene. CDR1 is ENHRY and CDR2 is SYGVKD in the germline V gene. Trimming took off 9 bases at V and 8 bases at J, with 14 bases between the two ends. This CDR3 region has 13 residues.

This clonotype was observed at least ten times. The V and J genes are TRBV7-2 and TRBJ2-5; D unresolved. Trimming left V 1 base short and J 5 bases short, with 8 bases between. Germline CDR1 is SGHTA and CDR2 is FQGNSA. The CDR3 spans 13 residues. The CDR3 here is CASSLVVLETQYF. The CDR3 bases are TGTGCCAGCAGCTTAGTAGTTTTGGAGACCCAGTACTTC.

There are many counts of this clonotype. This rearrangement joins TRBV20-1 to TRBJ2-3; the D gene is possibly TRBD2 (6 bases). The ends were cut back, 4 bases at V and 1 base at J, with 15 bases in the middle. Germline CDR1 is DFQATT and CDR2 is SNEGSKA (reference sequence). CDR3 length: 15 residues. CDR3 loop: CSATGWREGTDTQYF. The CDR3 region has the DNA TGCAGTGCTACCGGATGGAGGGAGGGCACAGATACGCAGTATTTT.

A few counts support this clonotype. The chain combines TRBV20-1 with TRBJ1-1; tentatively, D is TRBD1 (6 bases). V shed 0 bases and J shed 2 bases, with 10 bases lying between them. The CDR3 runs 14 residues. CDR1 is DFQATT and CDR2 is SNEGSKA in the germline V gene (reference sequence). The chain's CDR3 is CSARETGHNTEAFF. The CDR3 region has the DNA TGCAGTGCTAGAGAAACAGGGCATAACACTGAAGCTTTCTTT.

The chain links TRBV18 to TRBJ1-6, with D possibly matching TRBD1 (5 bases). Looked up from germline, CDR1 is KGHSH and CDR2 is LQKENI. The CDR3 is made up of 15 amino acids. V was trimmed by 3 bases and J by 5 bases, leaving 11 bases between them. The CDR3 sequence: CASSPSQGDNSPLHF. As DNA, the CDR3 is TGTGCCAGCTCACCTTCGCAGGGCGATAATTCACCCCTCCACTTT.

In its sample, this clonotype was seen a few times. The rearrangement joins TRBV12-3 or TRBV12-4 to TRBJ1-6; no reliable D call. This CDR3 has 13 amino acids. Trimming left V 5 bases short and J 7 bases short, with 9 bases between. The CDR3 coding sequence is TGTGCCAGCAGTAGTAGGGCAAATTCACCCCTCCACTTT. The encoded protein is CASSSRANSPLHF.

The table lists this clonotype with a few counts. J is TRBJ1-5 and V is TRBV18, with no clear D. The CDR3 spans 13 residues. Trimming pared 6 bases from V and 4 bases from J, leaving 10 bases between. CDR1 is KGHSH, CDR2 LQKENI, per germline. Here the CDR3 DNA reads TGTGCCAGCTCCGACCATCGGAATCAGCCCCAGCATTTT. Translating it yields CASSDHRNQPQHF.

This clonotype was counted ten times or more. J is TRBJ1-1 and V is TRBV29-1; TRBD1 aligns across 7 bases. After removal of 7 bases from V and 3 bases from J, the junction contained 11 bases not matched to a gene. Per germline, CDR1 SQVTM and CDR2 ANQGSEA. CDR3 length: 14 residues. DNA of the CDR3: TGCAGCGCCCCCAGGCAGGGGGTTGACACTGAAGCTTTCTTT. This codes for CSAPRQGVDTEAFF.

As to this clonotype: This sequence may be a read error, since a much larger clone differs from it by one base. The chain carries TRBV25-1 and TRBJ1-2; D perhaps matches TRBD1 (5 bases). From germline, CDR1 is MGHDK and CDR2 SYGVNS. The CDR3 length is 15 residues. The CDR3 is CAGSDVLGGFYGYTF. CDR3 sequence (DNA): TGTGCCGGCAGTGACGTTCTTGGGGGATTCTATGGCTACACCTTC.

This clonotype has a count of ten or more. The chain employs TRBV20-1 and TRBJ2-3; D not certain. Germline-derived CDR1 and CDR2 are DFQATT and SNEGSKA (reference sequence). The V gene lost 4 bases and the J gene lost 5 bases, with 10 bases spanning the gap. The CDR3 extends over 12 amino acids. CDR3 nucleotide sequence: TGCAGTGCTACCTCGTCGGAAGATACGCAGTATTTT. As protein: CSATSSEDTQYF.

The rearrangement links TRBV13 to TRBJ2-5, with 7 bases aligning to TRBD1. After removal of 10 bases from V and 5 bases from J, the junction contained 16 bases not matched to a gene. Germline V gives CDR1 PRHDT, CDR2 FYEKMQ (reference sequence). The CDR3 contains 15 residues. CDR3 in amino acids: CATSDPTGSGETQYF. The CDR3 DNA is TGTGCCACCAGTGACCCGACAGGGTCGGGGGAGACCCAGTACTTC.

In its sample, this clonotype was seen many times. This rearrangement joins TRBV4-2 to TRBJ2-5, with 16 bases matching TRBD2. CDR1 LGHNA and CDR2 YNFKEQ come from the germline V gene. V lost 3 bases to trimming and J lost 4 bases; unmatched junction nucleotides: 5. This CDR3 is 17 amino acids long. The CDR3 nucleotides are TGTGCCAGCAGCCAGGGGACTAGCGGGGGGGCCGCAGAGACCCAGTACTTC. Its protein is CASSQGTSGGAAETQYF.

The chain recombines TRBV29-1 with TRBJ2-1; 8 positions agree with TRBD2. The trim removed 4 bases at V and 4 bases at J, leaving 6 bases unmatched. Germline V gives CDR1 SQVTM, CDR2 ANQGSEA. The CDR3 runs 14 residues. The CDR3 DNA follows: TGCAGCGTTGGTCGCGGGGGGCCATACAATGAGCAGTTCTTC. Its translation: CSVGRGGPYNEQFF.

Notes on this clonotype: This sequence may be a read error, since a much larger clone differs from it by one base. CDR3 sequence reads: CASSVGDGEKRFF. The DNA for the CDR3 is TGTGCCAGCAGCGTAGGTGACGGTGAAAAACGGTTTTTT. The V and J genes are TRBV9 and TRBJ1-4; D ambiguous. CDR1 is SGDLS, CDR2 YYNGEE, per germline. This CDR3 spans 13 amino acids.

This clonotype was detected many times. The chain recombines TRBV20-1 with TRBJ1-6; D might be TRBD1 (5 bases). CDR1 is DFQATT, CDR2 SNEGSKA, per germline (reference sequence). The CDR3 is made up of 15 amino acids. Trimming stripped 2 bases from V and 3 bases from J, with 11 bases between. DNA of the CDR3: TGCAGTGCTAGACTGGGGCAACGCTATAATTCACCCCTCCACTTT. Translation gives CSARLGQRYNSPLHF.

This clonotype showed up many times. CDR3 region: CASRTSTDTQYF. CDR3 sequence (DNA): TGTGCCAGCAGAACTAGCACAGATACGCAGTATTTT. J is TRBJ2-3 and V is TRBV28; D gene ambiguous. Germline CDR1 is MDHEN and CDR2 is SYDVKM. The CDR3 extends over 12 amino acids. V was pared by 6 bases and J by 0 bases, with 4 bases between. Drawing the rest from reference TRBV28 and TRBJ2-3, the complete variable domain is DVKVTQSSRYLVKRTGEKVFLECVQDMDHENMFWYRQDPGLGLRLIYFSYDVKMKEKGDIPEGYSVSREKKERFSLILESASTNQTSMYLCASRTSTDTQYFGPGTRLTVL.

This clonotype turned up a few times. A much larger clone differs from this one at a single base, so this may be a read error. The chain uses TRBV7-2 and TRBJ2-1, with a weak D call TRBD1 (6 bases). The DNA end favors TRBJ2-7, so the J call may be wrong. This CDR3 is built from 18 residues. Germline CDR1 reads SGHTA; CDR2 reads FQGNSA. CDR3 sequence: CASSLAGPGTRFYNEQYF. In nucleotides, the CDR3 is TGTGCCAGCAGCTTAGCCGGCCCGGGGACACGCTTCTACAATGAGCAGTACTTC.

This clonotype has ten or more counts. The rearrangement joins TRBV7-9 to TRBJ2-7, with 15 bases fitting TRBD2. The V gene's germline CDR1 is SEHNR and CDR2 FQNEAQ (reference sequence). The V segment lost 3 bases and the J segment 1 base; nucleotides outside the gene matches: 10. The CDR3 sequence is 19 residues long. The CDR3 loop reads CASSLVHWTSGGGSYEQYF. CDR3 sequence (DNA): TGTGCCAGCAGCTTGGTTCATTGGACTAGCGGGGGGGGGTCCTACGAGCAGTACTTC. The whole variable domain, filled in from reference TRBV7-9 and TRBJ2-7, reads DTGVSQNPRHKITKRGQNVTFRCDPISEHNRLYWYRQTLGQGPEFLTYFQNEAQLEKSRLLSDRFSAERPKGSFSTLEIQRTEQGDSAMYLCASSLVHWTSGGGSYEQYFGPGTRLTVT.

This clonotype appeared many times. The chain couples TRBV6-5 to TRBJ1-5; D is undetermined. Germline V gives CDR1 MNHEY, CDR2 SVGAGI. This CDR3 comprises 13 residues. The V end was cut by 5 bases, the J end by 3 bases, with 8 bases between. The CDR3 here is CASSAGPNQPQHF. The CDR3 DNA reads TGTGCCAGCAGTGCCGGACCCAATCAGCCCCAGCATTTT.

In the case of this clonotype: One base away lies a much larger clone, so this may be a sequencing read error. Likely a read error: the CDR3 ends without its conserved phenylalanine or tryptophan. The rearrangement uses TRBV5-1 and TRBJ2-5; perhaps TRBD2 as D (6 bases). V shed 7 bases and J shed 3 bases, with 16 bases lying between them. In germline, CDR1 is SGHRS, CDR2 YFSETQ. This CDR3 has 14 amino acids. Here the CDR3 reads CASGIGGPEETQYI. The CDR3 nucleotides are TGCGCCAGCGGAATTGGAGGGCCAGAAGAGACCCAGTACATC.

This clonotype was counted a few times. V is TRBV30 and J is TRBJ2-7; D is undetermined. Trimming removed 2 bases at V and 6 bases at J, with 8 bases between. CDR1 is GTSNPN and CDR2 is SVGIG in the germline V gene (reference sequence). This CDR3 spans 11 amino acids. The CDR3 region has the DNA TGTGCCTGGAGTCCCGCAGTCGAGCAGTACTTC. Translation gives CAWSPAVEQYF.

This chain links TRBV2 with TRBJ1-4; no definite D call. Germline loops: CDR1 SNHLY, CDR2 FYNNEI. V dropped 5 bases and J dropped 8 bases, with 15 bases sitting between them. This CDR3 contains 14 residues. For the CDR3, the DNA is TGTGCCAGCAGTTTGGGCCCCCCTTGGGAAAAACTGTTTTTT. Translated: CASSLGPPWEKLFF.

The sample holds many counts of this clonotype. The gene calls are TRBV28 and TRBJ2-1; D not certain. The germline gives CDR1 MDHEN, CDR2 SYDVKM. The CDR3 is made up of 11 amino acids. V was shortened by 8 bases and J by 6 bases, with 8 bases between the two germline ends. CDR3 residues: CASLGFNEQFF. The CDR3 DNA sequence: TGTGCCAGCTTAGGGTTCAATGAGCAGTTCTTC.